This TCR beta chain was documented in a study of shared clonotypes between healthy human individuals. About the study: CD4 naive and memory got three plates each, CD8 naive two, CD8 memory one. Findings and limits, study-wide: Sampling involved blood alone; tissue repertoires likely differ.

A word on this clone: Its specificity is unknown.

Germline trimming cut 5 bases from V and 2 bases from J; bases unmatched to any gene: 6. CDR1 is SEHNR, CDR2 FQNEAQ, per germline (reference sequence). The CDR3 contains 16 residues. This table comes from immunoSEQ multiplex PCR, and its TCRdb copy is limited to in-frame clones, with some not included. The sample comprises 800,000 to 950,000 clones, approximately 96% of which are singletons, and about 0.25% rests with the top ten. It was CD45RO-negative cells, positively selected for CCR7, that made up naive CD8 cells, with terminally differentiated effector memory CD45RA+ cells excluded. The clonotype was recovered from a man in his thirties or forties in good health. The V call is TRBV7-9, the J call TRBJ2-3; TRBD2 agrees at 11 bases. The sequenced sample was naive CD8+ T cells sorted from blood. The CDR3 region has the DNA TGTGCCAGCAGCACCCTAGCGGGAGGATCCACAGATACGCAGTATTTT. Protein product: CASSTLAGGSTDTQYF.